The source of this TCR beta chain is a study of T-cell memory formation after mild COVID-19 (dated by TCRdb to about 2021). Context from the whole study: Most TCR sequence clusters were specific to one of the two donors. The cohort comprised two young, previously healthy adult volunteers, one female and one male. In a couple of donors, T-cell clones that expanded and contracted after mild COVID-19 were followed by sequencing TCRalpha and TCRbeta repertoires longitudinally.

The listed sequencing device is Illumina NovaSeq 6000. TCRalpha and TCRbeta cDNA libraries were built by 5'RACE with constant-segment primers, adding sample barcodes and unique molecular identifiers. Trizol reagent was used to extract RNA from every sample. Amplification of the libraries took two PCR steps, and the second step added a second sample barcode plus Illumina TruSeq adapters. Sequencing of libraries was performed on an Illumina NovaSeq with 2 x 150 bp paired-end reads. On the authors' methods: The reads were demultiplexed and collapsed into UMI-guided consensus sequences using migec v1.2.7. Using mixcr v2.1.11, the UMI consensuses were aligned to TRA and TRB V and J templates and assembled into clonotypes. A clonotype was counted as expanded or contracted only when both edgeR and NoisET called the clonotype significant, with the noise models trained on biological replicates. edgeR calls used a false discovery rate-adjusted p below 0.01 and a log2 fold-change threshold of 1. As an exploratory analysis of dynamics, max-normalized trajectories of the 1000 most abundant clonotypes were examined with PCA combined with hierarchical clustering. Each responding clone was given a CD4 or CD8 phenotype based on the CD4+ and CD8+ repertoires, which had been sequenced separately. TCRdb's own reprocessing of the public reads used fastp at Q25 and MiXCR and kept productive beta chains. Entries that share a CDR3 protein sequence are merged under the most common genes and DNA. The V and J calls reflect TCRdb's pipeline rather than the authors' work. The sample table lists about 560,000 distinct CDR3 sequences, about 22% of them with a count of one. About 8.7% of the sample is in the top ten clones.

Ficoll-Paque density gradient centrifugation was the method used to isolate PBMCs. General conclusions and limits of the study: The second-wave clones that peaked on day 37 were not confirmed to be SARS-CoV-2 specific. The detection of some responding clones in pre-infection memory suggests that pre-existing cross-reactive memory T cells joined the SARS-CoV-2 response. Only a couple of mild cases were covered in the study, and larger cohorts including severe cases with pre-infection samples were considered necessary. Contracting CD4+ clones were found mainly in CM and EM memory subsets, while CD8+ clones were enriched in EMRA. Balanced CD4/CD8 phenotypes were observed for clones contracting from day 15 to 85, whereas a bias towards CD4+ was observed for a second wave of clones expanding from day 15 to 37.

Details on this clonotype: What this receptor recognizes is not known. The input lacks base qualities; no much larger clone sits a single base away.

Trimming takes 8 bases off V and 8 bases off J; junction bases not matched to a gene: 8. The CDR3 spans 14 residues, from the cysteine through the phenylalanine. Only the CDR3 part of the read is kept: 42 bases, read in frame from the first base. The sequence was obtained from an adult woman who had mild COVID-19 (a few samples of this study predate the infection). The sample titles of this study are shuffled in the database, so cell type and time point are left out; the donor was told from shared clones. The rearranged segments are TRBV12-3 or TRBV12-4 and TRBJ1-4; 10 nucleotides in the junction match TRBD1. Sequences were obtained from PBMCs or a T cell subset sorted from them (not recorded which). The DNA sequence follows: TGTGCCAGCCGGGGGACAGGGGCGTGGGAAAAACTGTTTTTT. Its translation is CASRGTGAWEKLFF.